Below are 5 T cell receptor beta chains sequenced from a single sample in a study of CD8+CD57+ T cells in acquired aplastic anemia. Both TCR beta VDJ combination and CDR3 sequence profiling were carried out. Genomic DNA was the template for this profiling. MiXCR was run by TCRdb on the reads, yielding one entry per CDR3 protein. The data contain approximately 120,000 distinct CDR3 sequences, almost 40% of them singletons. Sequencing was done on patients that had shown CD8+CD57+ cell expansion by flow cytometry. Sequences were obtained from sorted CD4+, CD8+, or CD8+CD57+ T cells (not recorded which) from PBMCs. The origin of the receptors is a human donor with aplastic anemia.

This clonotype turned up a few times. The J gene is TRBJ2-1, the V gene TRBV25-1; D assignment may be TRBD1 or TRBD2 (5 bases each). The germline gives CDR1 MGHDK, CDR2 SYGVNS. The V gene lost 0 bases and the J gene lost 7 bases, with 16 bases spanning the gap. This CDR3 is 16 amino acids long. CDR3 in amino acids: CASSEYEGRSNNEQFF. In DNA form, the CDR3 reads TGTGCCAGCAGTGAATATGAGGGGCGGTCTAATAATGAGCAGTTCTTC. Using reference TRBV25-1 and TRBJ2-1 for the parts outside the CDR3, the full variable domain is EADIYQTPRYLVIGTGKKITLECSQTMGHDKMYWYQQDPGMELHLIHYSYGVNSTEKGDLSSESTVSRIRTEHFPLTLESARPSHTSQYLCASSEYEGRSNNEQFFGPGTRLTVL.

There are many counts of this clonotype. This chain uses TRBV20-1 with TRBJ1-5; 8 bases match TRBD1. This CDR3 comprises 13 residues. V was pared by 5 bases and J by 6 bases, with 6 bases of the junction left unmatched. Germline CDR1 and CDR2: DFQATT and SNEGSKA (reference sequence). For the CDR3, the DNA is TGCAGTGCTGGACAGGGACGCGGTCAGCCCCAGCATTTT. The encoded protein is CSAGQGRGQPQHF.

This clonotype was recorded a few times. This chain connects TRBV5-1 to TRBJ2-2; a possible D gene is TRBD2 (5 bases). This CDR3 is built from 16 residues. V dropped 1 base and J dropped 5 bases, with 15 bases sitting between them. The germline gives CDR1 SGHRS, CDR2 YFSETQ. Here the CDR3 DNA reads TGCGCCAGCAGCTTGAAAGGTAGAGGGAGTACCGGGGAGCTGTTTTTT. It specifies CASSLKGRGSTGELFF.

This clonotype was seen ten or more times. The chain couples TRBV20-1 to TRBJ2-1; 12 nucleotides agree with TRBD2. The V gene's germline CDR1 is DFQATT and CDR2 SNEGSKA (reference sequence). CDR3 length equals 15 residues. The V gene end was trimmed by 4 bases and the J gene end by 2 bases; junction bases not matched to a gene: 3. CDR3 loop: CSATTSGGPYNEQFF. The CDR3 DNA reads as TGCAGTGCTACCACTAGCGGGGGGCCCTACAATGAGCAGTTCTTC.

There are a few counts of this clonotype. This chain uses TRBV4-2 with TRBJ1-1, with a weak D call TRBD1 (5 bases). V shed 5 bases and J shed 0 bases, with 13 bases lying between them. The length of the CDR3 is 15 residues. In germline, CDR1 is LGHNA, CDR2 YNFKEQ. In DNA, the CDR3 is TGTGCCAGCAGCGAACCCGGGGGGTTGAACACTGAAGCTTTCTTT. Translation gives CASSEPGGLNTEAFF.